In its sample, the clone carrying this T cell receptor (beta chain) was seen a few times. The antigen remains undetermined. Treatment described: roughly 10-day PBMC culture with coronavirus spike peptide pools or control peptides (ViraFEST assay). The entry originates in a study of vaccination and CD4 T cells after COVID-19. Trimming removed 7 bases at V and 10 bases at J, with 17 bases between. From germline, CDR1 is MNHNS and CDR2 SASEGT. The CDR3 is 14 residues long. Once obtained from cultured CD4+ T cells, the DNA was sequenced using the Oncomine TCR Beta short-read assay. One entry per CDR3 protein results from TCRdb running MiXCR on the PCR reads. The sample shows approximately 9,000 distinct CDR3 sequences, around half of them seen only once.

The TCR sequence derives from a human donor who had recovered from COVID-19. The chain carries TRBV6-1 and TRBJ1-6; D gene unclear. Input material: CD4+ T cells from blood, cultured in vitro. The DNA of the CDR3 is TGTGCCAGCACGGGAAATGCGGTGAGATCACCCCTCCACTTT. Its translation is CASTGNAVRSPLHF.